This entry lists 2 T cell receptor beta chains sequenced from one sample in a study of beta chain features in type 1 diabetes. cDNA synthesis used the whole RNA isolate, giving expressed TCRB sequences. The method was immunoSEQ multiplex PCR; TCRdb's version includes in-frame clones alone and lacks a portion of them. The repertoire holds 620,000 or so clones, around a sixth seen once, with about 0.097% in the top ten. Sequencing input: naive CD4+ T cells from blood. The receptors were sampled from a man between 18 and 35 years old in good health.

The chain combines TRBV18 with TRBJ2-4; D unresolved. The V gene's germline CDR1 is KGHSH and CDR2 LQKENI. The CDR3 length is 13 residues. The V end was cut by 3 bases, the J end by 8 bases, with 11 bases between. The CDR3 bases are TGTGCCAGCTCACCGGTATCCCAGGACATTCAGTACTTC. Protein product: CASSPVSQDIQYF.

This clone has just a few counts. Within the sample, other DNA sequences also encode this same CDR3. The rearrangement uses TRBV2 and TRBJ1-2, with TRBD1 identical over 9 bases. The trim removed 6 bases at V and 4 bases at J, leaving 3 bases unmatched. CDR1 SNHLY and CDR2 FYNNEI come from the germline V gene. The CDR3 covers 13 residues. The CDR3 nucleotides read TGTGCCAGCAGCGACAGGGGGTCCTATGGCTACACCTTC. Its protein is CASSDRGSYGYTF.